Included here is one TCR beta chain sequence, with context. PCR amplification relied on 60 Vbeta primers (plus 13 Jbeta primers). This table comes from immunoSEQ multiplex PCR, and its TCRdb copy is limited to in-frame clones, with some not included. The sample contains 140,000 or so clones, over 80% of which appear only once. These data belong to a study of cytomegalovirus exposure and HLA in healthy donors. The sample comprised PBMCs. The receptor was isolated from a woman aged 30 to 39 in good health and CMV-seronegative.

The CDR3 region is CASSLAWASGVDTEAFF. DNA for the CDR3: TGTGCCAGCAGCTTAGCTTGGGCTTCAGGGGTTGACACTGAAGCTTTCTTT. The J gene is TRBJ1-1, the V gene TRBV7-2; a possible D gene is TRBD1 (6 bases). Germline assignment: CDR1 SGHTA and CDR2 FQGNSA. The CDR3 has 17 amino acids. Trimming took off 0 bases at V and 3 bases at J, with 17 bases between the two ends. The complete variable domain, with remaining parts taken from reference TRBV7-2 and TRBJ1-1, reads GAGVSQSPSNKVTEKGKDVELRCDPISGHTALYWYRQSLGQGLEFLIYFQGNSAPDKSGLPSDRFSAERTGGSVSTLTIQRTQQEDSAVYLCASSLAWASGVDTEAFFGQGTRLTVV.